Sequencing of this TCR beta chain was carried out in a study of shared clonotypes between healthy human individuals. Findings and caveats of the study: The study found roughly 5% of naive CD4 clonotypes shared across a handful of donors. Estimated richness values were generally larger in naive subsets than in memory subsets.

Those who donated, Caucasian adults without exception, all lived in Nashville, Tennessee. Splitting the CD4+ cells yielded a CD45RA+ naive subset and a CD45RA-negative memory subset. Comment on this clone: Its cognate antigen is unknown.

Measured with immunoSEQ multiplex PCR; TCRdb has only the in-frame clones, and not every one. The sample has about 2.4 million clones, 93% seen once. The CDR3 runs 16 residues. Germline CDR1 reads SGHRS; CDR2 reads YFSETQ. J gave up 4 bases and V 0 bases, and 9 bases lay outside the gene matches. This TCR was recovered from a man aged 18 to 30 in good health. Some clones in this sample may be carry-over from other donors' samples. The J gene is TRBJ1-2, the V gene TRBV5-1; 7 bases map to TRBD1. The source material was naive CD4+ T cells from PBMCs. Subset described: CD45RA+ positively selected. The DNA of the CDR3 is TGCGCCAGCAGCTTGGAGGGGGCTATGATGAGCTATGGCTACACCTTC. Amino acids: CASSLEGAMMSYGYTF.